The rows below give T cell receptor beta chains drawn from one sample of a study of blood T cell repertoires in COVID-19. Assay used: immunoSEQ multiplex PCR; TCRdb lists only in-frame clones, some missing. The sample carries some 70,000 clones, roughly 82% recorded once. Sample: peripheral blood. These receptors all come from a man in his 60s with acute or convalescent COVID-19. The conserved cysteine and the conserved F or W are not part of the CDR3 here.

V gene	CDR3 protein
TRBV6-5	ASLPIRGSGELF
TRBV9	ASSVASGGRPVDTQY
TRBV7-9	ASSFPGQGVPTNEKLF
TRBV30	AWSFGLSTDTQY
TRBV10-3	AISESAPGTGVGELF
TRBV25-1	ASRTVAGTGDDYGYT
TRBV15	ATSGQGRTEAF
TRBV10-3	AISGAGGLGNEQF
TRBV3-1/TRBV3-2	ASSQDDRNYGYT
TRBV7-9	ASSAQGAREKLF
TRBV6-1	ASSALSLDRDRYGYT
TRBV5-1	ASSLGQQNIQY
TRBV6-5	ASSYSPARGEKLF
TRBV30	AWSVVLAAMETQY
TRBV6-2/TRBV6-3	ASSHGGQGSANTEAF
TRBV6-5	ASSPGRNEQY
TRBV7-2	ASSLGQGSGNTIY
TRBV7-8	ASTRLNSGNTGELF
TRBV29-1	STMEGNTEAF
TRBV30	AWSDFQGRYGYT
TRBV19	ASSGGGDTGELF
TRBV7-8	ASSLIGAGVGNEQF
TRBV4-1	ASSQGDRNWGSGNTIY
TRBV4-3	ASSQDRQVYGYT
TRBV4-2	ASSQVVAGYGYT
TRBV6-4	ATGTGNRDTQY
TRBV11-2	ASSLVRDRGPDAEAF
TRBV10-1	ASRQGAVTYGYT
TRBV5-1	ASSLQGTNTEAF
TRBV27	ASSFLPPGATTPLDQPQH
TRBV18	ASSPAGTAYGYT
TRBV6-2/TRBV6-3	ASSYETGGILAEAF
TRBV19	ASKSQGSQPQETQY